Presented here are 9 T cell receptor beta chains from one specimen sequenced in a study of radiotherapy plus CTLA-4 blockade in lung cancer. Clones were sequenced by immunoSEQ multiplex PCR, and TCRdb holds only the in-frame ones, with some missing. The data contain 80,000 to 100,000 clones, just over 85% of them singletons. Source: peripheral blood, taken from a patient treated with radiotherapy plus ipilimumab. These receptors came from a human donor with non-small cell lung cancer that progressed on radiotherapy plus ipilimumab.

The chain links TRBV14 to TRBJ2-7, with D maybe TRBD1 (5 bases). V was pared by 1 base and J by 5 bases, with 9 bases between. CDR3 size: 13 residues. Germline V gene lookup returns CDR1 SGHDN and CDR2 FVKESK. The CDR3, as DNA: TGTGCCAGCAGCCAAGTTCAGGGCCACGAGCAGTACTTC. Translating it yields CASSQVQGHEQYF.

The rearrangement uses TRBV18 and TRBJ2-7; 9 bases fit TRBD1. The V and J ends lost 6 bases and 3 bases, in that order; junction bases with no gene match: 9. The CDR3 has 15 residues. The germline V gene encodes CDR1 KGHSH and CDR2 LQKENI. The CDR3 DNA is TGTGCCAGCTCGAAGGGCACAGGGGGCAACTACGAGCAGTACTTC. Protein: CASSKGTGGNYEQYF.

The chain recombines TRBV5-1 with TRBJ1-2; D call uncertain. The CDR3 has 13 amino acids. The V end was cut by 1 base, the J end by 6 bases, with 10 bases between. CDR1 is SGHRS, CDR2 YFSETQ, per germline. As DNA, the CDR3 is TGCGCCAGCAGCTTGCAGGATTCGGATGGCTACACCTTC. Protein product: CASSLQDSDGYTF.

Concerning this clone: A read error may account for a junction end that differs from germline. J is TRBJ2-1 and V is TRBV5-1, with 8 bases lining up with TRBD2. Germline V gene data show CDR1 as SGHRS and CDR2 as YFSETQ. The CDR3 has 15 amino acids. CDR3 coding DNA: TGCGCCAGCAGCTTGGGCGGGAGGCCCTACGATGAGCAGTTCTTC. This gives the protein CASSLGGRPYDEQFF.

The CDR3 region is CASSERAGRTFF. CDR3 nucleotides: TGTGCCAGCAGTGAACGGGCAGGTAGGACTTTCTTT. The genes are TRBV2 and TRBJ1-1; D not resolved. V lost 2 bases, J lost 12 bases, and 13 bases lay in between. The CDR3 is 12 residues long. Germline assignment: CDR1 SNHLY and CDR2 FYNNEI.

This clone showed up just once. The chain has TRBV2 and TRBJ2-1; 12 nucleotides line up with TRBD2. The CDR3 loop spans 15 amino acids. Losses at the gene ends were 5 bases for V and 9 bases for J; bases not matched to a gene: 8. Germline V lookup: CDR1 SNHLY, CDR2 FYNNEI. CDR3 sequence: CASSRLAGVSVEQFF. The CDR3 DNA reads TGTGCCAGCAGTCGACTAGCGGGAGTCTCCGTTGAGCAGTTCTTC.

V is TRBV6-6 and J is TRBJ1-1, with D unresolved. This CDR3 contains 15 residues. V dropped 2 bases and J dropped 4 bases, with 14 bases sitting between them. Germline V CDR1 and CDR2: MNHNY, SVGAGI (reference sequence). The CDR3 nucleotides are TGTGCCAGCAGTTACCAGAAGGGAGGTGGCACTGAAGCTTTCTTT. This codes for CASSYQKGGGTEAFF.

The chain recombines TRBV15 with TRBJ2-5; unclear D gene. The CDR3 is made up of 12 amino acids. Trimming removed 0 bases from V and 4 bases from J, with 3 bases in between. Germline V CDR1 and CDR2: LNHNV, YYDKDF (reference sequence). The CDR3 region has the DNA TGTGCCACCAGCAGAGATCGAGAGACCCAGTACTTC. Amino acids: CATSRDRETQYF. Based on the CDR3 plus reference TRBV15 and TRBJ2-5, the full variable domain is DAMVIQNPRYQVTQFGKPVTLSCSQTLNHNVMYWYQQKSSQAPKLLFHYYDKDFNNEADTPDNFQSRRPNTSFCFLDIRSPGLGDTAMYLCATSRDRETQYFGPGTRLLVL.

By proportion, this clone is medium-sized (0.01 to 0.1%). The chain links TRBV28 to TRBJ2-7, with 9 bases aligning to TRBD2. The CDR3 spans 17 residues. J gave up 4 bases and V 3 bases, and 13 bases lay outside the gene matches. Germline CDR1 MDHEN, CDR2 SYDVKM. The DNA of the CDR3 is TGTGCCAGCAGTTTGATTGGGCTAGCGGGAAATGGGTACGAGCAGTACTTC. Translated, it gives CASSLIGLAGNGYEQYF.